The 12 T cell receptor beta chains below were found in one sample sequenced in a study of shared clonotypes between healthy human individuals. Libraries were prepared by immunoSEQ multiplex PCR; TCRdb keeps only in-frame clonotypes and omits some of them. This sample yields about 2.3 million clones, of which approximately 93% are seen a single time; 0.35% to 0.5% belongs to the top ten. The specimen sequenced was naive CD4+ T cells from PBMCs. Regarding subset: CD45RA+ positively selected. These receptors all stem from a man aged 18-30 years in good health. Some clones in this sample may be carry-over from other donors' samples.

The chain uses TRBV14 and TRBJ2-7; D ambiguous. Trimming took off 1 base at V and 12 bases at J, with 10 bases between the two ends. This CDR3 spans 11 amino acids. Germline CDR1 SGHDN, CDR2 FVKESK. The chain's CDR3 is CASSQVQTLYF. The CDR3 bases are TGTGCCAGCAGCCAAGTTCAGACCTTGTACTTC. Full variable domain (outside the CDR3, taken from reference TRBV14 and TRBJ2-7): EAGVTQFPSHSVIEKGQTVTLRCDPISGHDNLYWYRRVMGKEIKFLLHFVKESKQDESGMPNNRFLAERTGGTYSTLKVQPAELEDSGVYFCASSQVQTLYFGPGTRLTVT.

V gene TRBV28 combines with J gene TRBJ2-7; 7 bases align to TRBD2. In germline, CDR1 is MDHEN, CDR2 SYDVKM. CDR3 length: 14 residues. V lost 3 bases to trimming and J lost 4 bases; unmatched junction nucleotides: 6. The CDR3 DNA reads as TGTGCCAGCAGTTTCCTAGCGGAACAGTACGAGCAGTACTTC. Protein sequence: CASSFLAEQYEQYF. Using reference TRBV28 and TRBJ2-7 for the parts outside the CDR3, the full variable domain is DVKVTQSSRYLVKRTGEKVFLECVQDMDHENMFWYRQDPGLGLRLIYFSYDVKMKEKGDIPEGYSVSREKKERFSLILESASTNQTSMYLCASSFLAEQYEQYFGPGTRLTVT.

This clone was detected only once. The chain uses TRBV5-4 and TRBJ2-1; 10 nucleotides line up with TRBD2. The CDR3 totals 17 residues. Per the germline V gene, CDR1 is SGHNT and CDR2 is YYREEE (reference sequence). The junction had 4 bases not matched to a gene; V was cut back by 1 base and J by 0 bases. CDR3 residues: CASSLTASGSSYNEQFF. The CDR3 bases are TGTGCCAGCAGCTTGACGGCTAGCGGGAGCTCCTACAATGAGCAGTTCTTC.

Worth noting for this clone: Other DNA sequences in this sample translate to the same CDR3. The chain combines TRBV6-5 with TRBJ2-7; no definite D call. This CDR3 spans 13 amino acids. Germline V gene lookup returns CDR1 MNHEY and CDR2 SVGAGI. Trimming shortened V by 3 bases and J by 2 bases, and 8 bases separated the two germline ends. The CDR3 region is CASSYRPAYEQYF. CDR3 coding DNA: TGTGCCAGCAGTTATCGGCCAGCCTACGAGCAGTACTTC.

This rearrangement joins TRBV7-3 to TRBJ2-5; 8 bases fit TRBD1. The CDR3 is 13 amino acids. CDR1 is SGHTA and CDR2 is FQGTGA in the germline V gene. Trimming removed 5 bases from V and 5 bases from J; junction bases left unmatched: 4. The DNA of the CDR3 is TGTGCCAGCAGCCCCAGGGGGCAGGAGACCCAGTACTTC. As protein: CASSPRGQETQYF.

V usage is TRBV27 and J usage is TRBJ2-1; D gene ambiguous. CDR1 is MNHEY and CDR2 is SMNVEV in the germline V gene (reference sequence). There are 14 residues in the CDR3. Trimming removed 7 bases at V and 2 bases at J, with 12 bases between. This CDR3 is CASKTLVTYNEQFF. Written as DNA, the CDR3 is TGTGCCAGCAAGACCTTGGTCACCTACAATGAGCAGTTCTTC.

The V gene is TRBV7-8, the J gene TRBJ2-3, with TRBD2 matching 8 bases. The CDR3 runs 16 residues. Per germline, CDR1 SGHVS and CDR2 FQNEAQ. After removal of 6 bases from V and 3 bases from J, the junction contained 11 bases not matched to a gene. The CDR3 spells CASRLLSGRGTDTQYF. In DNA, the CDR3 is TGTGCCAGCAGACTCCTCAGCGGGAGAGGGACAGATACGCAGTATTTT.

With respect to this clone: This sample includes further DNA sequences coding for the same CDR3. The chain couples TRBV5-1 to TRBJ2-5; D remains unclear. In germline, CDR1 is SGHRS, CDR2 YFSETQ. With 1 base removed from V and 2 bases from J, the gap between germline ends came to 12 bases. CDR3 length: 15 residues. The CDR3 DNA sequence: TGCGCCAGCAGCTTGCTACCGGGCTCGCAAGAGACCCAGTACTTC. As protein: CASSLLPGSQETQYF.

The chain uses TRBV9 and TRBJ2-5, with a tentative D call TRBD2 (5 bases). Germline loops: CDR1 SGDLS, CDR2 YYNGEE. The CDR3 has 15 amino acids. Trimming removed 0 bases at V and 4 bases at J, with 13 bases between. The chain's CDR3 is CASSVGLSGLETQYF. The CDR3 bases are TGTGCCAGCAGCGTAGGTCTTTCGGGGTTAGAGACCCAGTACTTC.

As to this clone: This sample also contains other DNA sequences that code for the same CDR3. The chain recombines TRBV7-9 with TRBJ1-2, with 8 bases matching TRBD1. Germline V gene data show CDR1 as SEHNR and CDR2 as FQNEAQ (reference sequence). The CDR3 is 13 amino acids. V trimming: 5 bases; J trimming: 4 bases; junction bases outside the gene matches: 3. The DNA of the CDR3 is TGTGCCAGCAGCCCCGGGACAGGCTATGGCTACACCTTC. It specifies CASSPGTGYGYTF.

V is TRBV5-1 and J is TRBJ2-5, with a weak D call TRBD1 (5 bases). V was trimmed by 1 base and J by 4 bases, leaving 14 bases between them. The germline V gene encodes CDR1 SGHRS and CDR2 YFSETQ. CDR3 length: 15 amino acids. This chain's CDR3 is CASSLIVRTGETQYF. The CDR3 DNA reads as TGCGCCAGCAGCTTGATAGTCAGAACAGGAGAGACCCAGTACTTC.

V is TRBV7-9 and J is TRBJ2-2; D is possibly TRBD1 (6 bases). Germline V gene data show CDR1 as SEHNR and CDR2 as FQNEAQ (reference sequence). Trimming took 7 bases from V and 0 from J, leaving 12 bases between them. The CDR3 contains 15 residues. For the CDR3, the DNA is TGTGCCAGCACTATAGGGGGTTCGAACACCGGGGAGCTGTTTTTT. It yields the protein CASTIGGSNTGELFF.